This T cell receptor beta chain was retrieved from a study of identical twins. Looked up from germline, CDR1 is KGHSH and CDR2 is LQKENI. This CDR3 spans 13 amino acids. V was cut by 2 bases and J by 5 bases, with 10 bases left in between. One entry per CDR3 protein results from TCRdb running MiXCR on the 5' RACE reads. The table has about 470,000 distinct CDR3 sequences, 20% to 25% seen once. This same sample was also taken into another study, of T cells expressing NK-cell markers.

Sequencing was carried out using CD4+ T cells sorted from blood. V and J are TRBV18 and TRBJ2-7; D is uncertain. The TCR sequence derives from a woman aged 18-29 years in good health. The CDR3 reads CASSPYGQHEQYF. The CDR3 nucleotides are TGTGCCAGCTCACCATACGGGCAGCACGAGCAGTACTTC. Full variable domain (rest looked up from reference TRBV18 and TRBJ2-7): NAGVMQNPRHLVRRRGQEARLRCSPMKGHSHVYWYRQLPEEGLKFMVYLQKENIIDESGMPKERFSAEFPKEGPSILRIQQVVRGDSAAYFCASSPYGQHEQYFGPGTRLTVT.